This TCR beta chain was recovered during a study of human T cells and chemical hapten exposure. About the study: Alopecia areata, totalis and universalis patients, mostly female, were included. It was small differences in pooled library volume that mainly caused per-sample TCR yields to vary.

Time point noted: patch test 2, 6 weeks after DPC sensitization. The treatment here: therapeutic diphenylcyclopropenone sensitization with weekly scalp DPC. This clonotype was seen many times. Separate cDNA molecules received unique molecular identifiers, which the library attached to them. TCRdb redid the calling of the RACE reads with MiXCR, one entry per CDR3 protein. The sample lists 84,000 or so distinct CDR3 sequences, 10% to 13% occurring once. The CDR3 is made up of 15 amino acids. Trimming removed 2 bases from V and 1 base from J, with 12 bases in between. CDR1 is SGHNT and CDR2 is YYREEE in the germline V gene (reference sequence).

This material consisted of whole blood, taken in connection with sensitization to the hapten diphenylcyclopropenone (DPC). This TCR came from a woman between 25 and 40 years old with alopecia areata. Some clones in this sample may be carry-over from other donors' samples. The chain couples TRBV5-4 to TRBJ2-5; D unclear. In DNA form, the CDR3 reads TGTGCCAGCAGCTTCAGTCCCAGACCCCAAGAGACCCAGTACTTC. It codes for CASSFSPRPQETQYF.